This T cell receptor (beta chain) comes out of a study of identical twins. This clonotype was seen just once. TCRdb called the 5' RACE reads again in MiXCR, with one record for every CDR3 protein. Of roughly 500,000 distinct CDR3 sequences listed, around 20% are singletons. This sample also belongs to another study, concerning T cells expressing NK-cell markers.

The TCR originated in a young woman in good health. The sequencing sample was made of CD4+ T cells sorted from blood.

CDR3 sequence: CASSLSGRRDEKLFF. CDR3 DNA sequence: TGTGCCAGCAGCTTGTCGGGCAGGCGAGATGAAAAACTGTTTTTT. The J gene is TRBJ1-4, the V gene TRBV5-5, with D unclear. V dropped 1 base and J dropped 6 bases, with 13 bases sitting between them. This CDR3 contains 15 residues. In germline, CDR1 is SGHKS, CDR2 YYEKEE (reference sequence).